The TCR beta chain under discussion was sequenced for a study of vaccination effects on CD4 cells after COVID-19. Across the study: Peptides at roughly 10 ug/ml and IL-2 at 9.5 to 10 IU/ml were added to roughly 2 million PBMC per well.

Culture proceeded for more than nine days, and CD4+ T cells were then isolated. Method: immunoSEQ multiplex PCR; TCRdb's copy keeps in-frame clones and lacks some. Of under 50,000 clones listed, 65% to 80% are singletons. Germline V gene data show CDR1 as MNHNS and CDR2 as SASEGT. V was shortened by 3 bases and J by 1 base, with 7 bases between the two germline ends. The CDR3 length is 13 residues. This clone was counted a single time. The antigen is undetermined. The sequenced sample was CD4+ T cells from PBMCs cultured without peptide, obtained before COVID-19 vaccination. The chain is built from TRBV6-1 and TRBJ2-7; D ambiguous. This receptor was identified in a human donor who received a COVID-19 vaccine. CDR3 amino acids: CASSDPPSYEQYF. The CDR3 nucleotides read TGTGCCAGCAGTGACCCCCCTTCCTACGAGCAGTACTTC.